A selection of T cell receptor beta chains follows, all from one sample in a study of cytomegalovirus exposure and HLA in healthy donors. The data were produced by immunoSEQ multiplex PCR, yet TCRdb's version contains in-frame clones alone and is incomplete. In the table there are around 210,000 clones, around four fifths of which are singletons. The specimen sequenced was PBMCs. Receptor source: a man between 45 and 60 years old in good health and CMV-seronegative. The CDR3 runs from the conserved cysteine through the conserved F or W. A D gene is named only where the DNA matches it firmly. Part of the rows lack a size; the others show once, few, many or a class for expanded clones.

cdr3_nt,cdr3_aa,cdr3_length,j_call,clone_size,v_call,d_call
TGTGCCAGCAGCGTAGCTTTTACAGGGATCACCGGGGAGCTGTTTTTT,CASSVAFTGITGELFF,16,TRBJ2-2,NA,TRBV9,NA
TGTGCCAGCAGCCACCAAGGGGGACAGGGTTTAGAAAAAGAGACCCAGTACTTC,CASSHQGGQGLEKETQYF,18,TRBJ2-5,few,TRBV28,TRBD1
TGTGCCAGCAGTGAACGGGATCAGCCCCAGCATTTT,CASSERDQPQHF,12,TRBJ1-5,NA,TRBV6-1,NA
TGTGCCAGCTCACCTCGCTCTGGGGGGTACTATGGCTACACCTTC,CASSPRSGGYYGYTF,15,TRBJ1-2,NA,TRBV18,NA
TGTGCCAGCAGGAGGGATAGCACTGAAGCTTTCTTT,CASRRDSTEAFF,12,TRBJ1-1,NA,TRBV2,NA
TGTGCCAGCAGTTACTGGGGCAGTAACACCGGGGAGCTGTTTTTT,CASSYWGSNTGELFF,15,TRBJ2-2,NA,TRBV6-5,NA
TGTGCCAGCAGCCCTCGGACAGGATCCAACTATGGCTACACCTTC,CASSPRTGSNYGYTF,15,TRBJ1-2,NA,TRBV5-5,TRBD1
TGTGCCAGTAGACTACAGGGGTACAATAGCAATCAGCCCCAGCATTTT,CASRLQGYNSNQPQHF,16,TRBJ1-5,NA,TRBV19,TRBD1
TGCGCCAGCAGCTCCGAACTAGCGGGAGCGGGGGAGACCCAGTACTTC,CASSSELAGAGETQYF,16,TRBJ2-5,NA,TRBV5-1,TRBD2
TGTGCCAGCAGTGAAGTTGCAGGGCATGGCTACACCTTC,CASSEVAGHGYTF,13,TRBJ1-2,once,TRBV6-1,NA
TGCGCCAGCAGCTCGCTCCCGGGACAGGGAATACCTAACTATGGCTACACCTTC,CASSSLPGQGIPNYGYTF,18,TRBJ1-2,NA,TRBV5-1,TRBD1
TGCGCCAGCAGCCAGTCCGGGACAGCTGGCAATGAGCAGTTCTTC,CASSQSGTAGNEQFF,15,TRBJ2-1,few,TRBV4-1,TRBD1
TGTGCCATCAGCACGGGACTAGCGGGAGGGCCAGGCAAAAACATTCAGTACTTC,CAISTGLAGGPGKNIQYF,18,TRBJ2-4,few,TRBV10-3,TRBD2
TGTGCCAGCAGTTTAAGTGTAGTAAAGGCGGCTAACAATGAGCAGTTCTTC,CASSLSVVKAANNEQFF,17,TRBJ2-1,NA,TRBV28,NA
TGTGCCAGCTCAACCCAGGACAGGGCTTGGGATTTCTTT,CASSTQDRAWDFF,13,TRBJ1-1,NA,TRBV18,TRBD1
TGTGCCTGGAGTGAGGTGGTCGGCGGGGCCGACGAGCAGTACTTC,CAWSEVVGGADEQYF,15,TRBJ2-7,NA,TRBV30,NA
TGTGCCAGCTCACCAGCAGAAAACACTGAAGCTTTCTTT,CASSPAENTEAFF,13,TRBJ1-1,NA,TRBV18,NA
TGTGCCACCAGCAGAGATTTAGGGGGCTATCAGCCCCAGCATTTT,CATSRDLGGYQPQHF,15,TRBJ1-5,NA,TRBV15,TRBD1
TGTGCCAGCAGCTTAGTGGGCCCTAGCAATCAGCCCCAGCATTTT,CASSLVGPSNQPQHF,15,TRBJ1-5,NA,TRBV7-2,NA
TGTGCCAGTACCCAGGGTAATGGCAATCAGCCCCAGCATTTT,CASTQGNGNQPQHF,14,TRBJ1-5,NA,TRBV19,NA
TGTGCCAGCAGTGCTCAGGGCACTGAAGCTTTCTTT,CASSAQGTEAFF,12,TRBJ1-1,NA,TRBV2,NA
TGTGCCAGCAGATCTGACAGGGTCACTGGCTACACCTTC,CASRSDRVTGYTF,13,TRBJ1-2,NA,TRBV6-5,TRBD1
TGTGCCAGCACCGACAAGTTTAGCAATCAGCCCCAGCATTTT,CASTDKFSNQPQHF,14,TRBJ1-5,NA,TRBV6-1,NA
TGTGCCAGCATTCGGAGGGGAGGTCAGCCCCAGCATTTT,CASIRRGGQPQHF,13,TRBJ1-5,NA,TRBV28,NA
TGTGCCAGCAGCGTAGTTGGCCGGGACTACAATGAGCAGTTCTTC,CASSVVGRDYNEQFF,15,TRBJ2-1,once,TRBV9,NA
TGTGCCAGCAGTTACTCTCGCGGTCTCGGGGGAAATGAGCAGTTCTTC,CASSYSRGLGGNEQFF,16,TRBJ2-1,NA,TRBV28,NA
TGTGCCAGCAGTGGCAGGGGGCTGAATTCACCCCTCCACTTT,CASSGRGLNSPLHF,14,TRBJ1-6,NA,TRBV2,TRBD1
TGTGCCAGCAGTTTAGAACAGCAAAACACTGAAGCTTTCTTT,CASSLEQQNTEAFF,14,TRBJ1-1,NA,TRBV28,NA
TGTGCCACCAGACAGGGTAACGGCAATCAGCCCCAGCATTTT,CATRQGNGNQPQHF,14,TRBJ1-5,once,TRBV15,NA
TGTGCCAGCAGCTTAGGAGGTATAGGGAACACCGGGGAGCTGTTTTTT,CASSLGGIGNTGELFF,16,TRBJ2-2,once,TRBV7-9,NA
TGTGCCAGCAGTTACTCACAGAGGGCCTACGAGCAGTACTTC,CASSYSQRAYEQYF,14,TRBJ2-7,NA,TRBV6-5,NA
TGTGCCAGCAGCTTAAGTTGGGACAGGGGCCGTGCGTCCTACAATGAGCAGTTCTTC,CASSLSWDRGRASYNEQFF,19,TRBJ2-1,NA,TRBV5-6,TRBD1
TGTGCCACCCTAGCCGACTCCTACAATGAGCAGTTCTTC,CATLADSYNEQFF,13,TRBJ2-1,NA,TRBV7-9,NA
TGCGCCAGCAGCCACGGACAGGCCAATCAGCCCCAGCATTTT,CASSHGQANQPQHF,14,TRBJ1-5,NA,TRBV4-1,TRBD1
TGCGCCAGCAGCTTGAGCCTAGCGGGAGGAGGGCAAGAGACCCAGTACTTC,CASSLSLAGGGQETQYF,17,TRBJ2-5,few,TRBV5-1,TRBD2
TGCGCCAGCAGCCCCCTGTCGGGGATGGCTTTCTTT,CASSPLSGMAFF,12,TRBJ1-1,NA,TRBV4-1,NA
TGTGCCAGCAGCTCCCCCAGGGCTCAGTACTTC,CASSSPRAQYF,11,TRBJ2-4,NA,TRBV28,NA
TGTGCCAGCAGCTTGGCCCCGGCGGGAGGTTTGGCAGATACGCAGTATTTT,CASSLAPAGGLADTQYF,17,TRBJ2-3,once,TRBV5-5,TRBD2
TGTGCCACCAGCAGACTAGGGACTGGCCTGGGGAATGAGCAGTTCTTC,CATSRLGTGLGNEQFF,16,TRBJ2-1,few,TRBV15,NA
TGTGCCAGCAGTTTCTCTCCAACCGGTTACGAGCAGTACTTC,CASSFSPTGYEQYF,14,TRBJ2-7,NA,TRBV27,NA
TGTTCCAGCAGCTTGCCCCGCACAACAGGGGGCGAAGCCTACGAGCAGTACTTC,CSSSLPRTTGGEAYEQYF,18,TRBJ2-7,NA,TRBV7-9,TRBD1
TGTGCCAGCAGCGTAGGGACAGGGCGTCAGCCCCAGCATTTT,CASSVGTGRQPQHF,14,TRBJ1-5,NA,TRBV9,TRBD1
TGTGCCAGCAGCTTGATACCCGGGTTGAGCAATCAGCCCCAGCATTTT,CASSLIPGLSNQPQHF,16,TRBJ1-5,NA,TRBV5-5,NA
TGTGCCAGTAGTATAGTCGCCCTAGCGAACAATGAGCAGTTCTTC,CASSIVALANNEQFF,15,TRBJ2-1,NA,TRBV19,NA
TGTGCCAGCAGTCTCCTACAGGCAGCCAAAAACATTCAGTACTTC,CASSLLQAAKNIQYF,15,TRBJ2-4,NA,TRBV6-6,NA
TGTGCCAGCAGCTCACAGGGTTCCGGGTACACCGGGGAGCTGTTTTTT,CASSSQGSGYTGELFF,16,TRBJ2-2,NA,TRBV7-8,NA